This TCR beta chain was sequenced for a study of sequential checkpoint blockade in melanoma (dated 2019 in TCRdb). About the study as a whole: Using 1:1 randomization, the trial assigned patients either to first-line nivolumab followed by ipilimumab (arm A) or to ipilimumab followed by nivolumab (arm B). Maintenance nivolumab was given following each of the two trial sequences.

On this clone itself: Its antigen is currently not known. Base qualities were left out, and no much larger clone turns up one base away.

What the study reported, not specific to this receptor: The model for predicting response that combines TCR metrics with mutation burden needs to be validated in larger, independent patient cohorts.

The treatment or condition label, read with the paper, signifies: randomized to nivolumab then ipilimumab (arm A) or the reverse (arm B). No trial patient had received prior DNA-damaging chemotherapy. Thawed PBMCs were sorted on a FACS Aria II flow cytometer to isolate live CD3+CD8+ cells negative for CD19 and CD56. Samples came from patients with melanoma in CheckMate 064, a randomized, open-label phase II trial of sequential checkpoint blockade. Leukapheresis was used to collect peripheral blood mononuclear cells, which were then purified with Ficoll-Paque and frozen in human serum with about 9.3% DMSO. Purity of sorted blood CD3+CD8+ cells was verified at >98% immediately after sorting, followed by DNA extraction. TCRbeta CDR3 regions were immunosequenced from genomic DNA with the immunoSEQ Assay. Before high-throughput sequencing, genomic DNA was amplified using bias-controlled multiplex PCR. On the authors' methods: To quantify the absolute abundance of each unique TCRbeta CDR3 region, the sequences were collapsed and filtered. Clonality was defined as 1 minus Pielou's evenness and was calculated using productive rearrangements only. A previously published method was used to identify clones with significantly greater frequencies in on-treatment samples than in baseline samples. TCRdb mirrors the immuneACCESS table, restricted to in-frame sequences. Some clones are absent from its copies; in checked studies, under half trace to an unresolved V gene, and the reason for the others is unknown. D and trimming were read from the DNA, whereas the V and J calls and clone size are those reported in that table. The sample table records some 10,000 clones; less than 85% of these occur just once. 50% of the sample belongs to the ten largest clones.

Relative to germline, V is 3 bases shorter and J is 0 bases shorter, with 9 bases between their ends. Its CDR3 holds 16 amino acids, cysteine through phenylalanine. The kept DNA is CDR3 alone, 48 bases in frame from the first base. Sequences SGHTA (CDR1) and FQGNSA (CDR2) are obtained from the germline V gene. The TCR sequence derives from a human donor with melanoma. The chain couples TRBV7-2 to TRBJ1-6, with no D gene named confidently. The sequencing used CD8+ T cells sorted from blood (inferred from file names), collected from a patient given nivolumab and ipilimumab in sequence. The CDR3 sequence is CASSLGTDSYNSPLHF. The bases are TGTGCCAGCAGCTTGGGCACAGACTCCTATAATTCACCCCTCCACTTT.